Shown below are 9 T cell receptor beta chains from a single sample sequenced in a study of blood T cell repertoires in COVID-19. Produced via immunoSEQ multiplex PCR; TCRdb's table is partial and in-frame only. The sample includes fewer than 250,000 clones, around 88% of them seen just once. The sequencing sample was made of peripheral blood. These receptors originate from a woman aged 45-65 years with acute or convalescent COVID-19.

This clone was found a few times. The CDR3 nucleotides read TGCGCCAGCAGCCCAGGGACAGGGTTGGGTGAGCAGTTCTTC. Encoded protein: CASSPGTGLGEQFF. This sequence joins TRBV5-1 and TRBJ2-1; 9 bases are shared with TRBD1. The V gene's germline CDR1 is SGHRS and CDR2 YFSETQ. The CDR3 sequence is 14 residues long. V trimming: 4 bases; J trimming: 9 bases; junction bases outside the gene matches: 8.

The chain has TRBV19 and TRBJ1-4; D is perhaps TRBD1 (6 bases). V was trimmed by 4 bases and J by 4 bases, leaving 16 bases between them. The germline V gene encodes CDR1 LNHDA and CDR2 SQIVND (reference sequence). CDR3 length: 16 residues. The CDR3 here is CASSRGQPLLNEKLFF. Written as DNA, the CDR3 is TGTGCCAGTAGTAGGGGGCAGCCACTACTTAATGAAAAACTGTTTTTT.

The CDR3 bases are TGTGCCAGCAGCCACTTTAGCGGGAGGGGAGAGACCCAGTACTTC. Its translation: CASSHFSGRGETQYF. The chain is built from TRBV11-2 and TRBJ2-5; 11 bases match TRBD2. The CDR3 contains 15 residues. Germline assignment: CDR1 SGHAT and CDR2 FQNNGV. Unmatched junction bases numbered 6, after V lost 5 bases and J lost 4 bases.

V is TRBV7-2 and J is TRBJ1-5, with no clear D. Deletions cut 1 base from V and 5 bases from J, with 12 bases between. This CDR3 is built from 15 residues. The germline gives CDR1 SGHTA, CDR2 FQGNSA. The CDR3, as DNA: TGTGCCAGCAGCTTAGATGAGGAGGGATATCAGCCCCAGCATTTT. It is translated as CASSLDEEGYQPQHF.

The gene calls are TRBV30 and TRBJ1-6; 10 bases align to TRBD1. The CDR3 has 17 amino acids. V gave up 2 bases and J gave up 7 bases; unmatched junction bases: 11. Germline loops: CDR1 GTSNPN, CDR2 SVGIG (reference sequence). The CDR3 nucleotides are TGTGCCTGGAGTAGCGGGACAGGGGTAATCGGGAATTCACCCCTCCACTTT. Amino acid sequence: CAWSSGTGVIGNSPLHF.

V and J are TRBV4-2 and TRBJ2-7; no reliable D call. Trimming stripped 0 bases from V and 2 bases from J, with 11 bases between. Germline CDR1 LGHNA, CDR2 YNFKEQ. The CDR3 length is 15 residues. The CDR3 sequence is CASSQEMAIAYEQYF. CDR3 in DNA: TGTGCCAGCAGCCAAGAGATGGCCATCGCCTACGAGCAGTACTTC.

The CDR3 reads CASKRLAGEGETQYF. In nucleotides, the CDR3 is TGTGCCAGCAAAAGACTAGCGGGAGAGGGAGAGACCCAGTACTTC. This rearrangement joins TRBV2 to TRBJ2-5, with 12 bases identical to TRBD2. The CDR3 loop spans 15 amino acids. Germline CDR1 reads SNHLY; CDR2 reads FYNNEI. The V gene end was trimmed by 7 bases and the J gene end by 4 bases; junction bases not matched to a gene: 7. Full variable domain (missing parts from reference TRBV2 and TRBJ2-5): EPEVTQTPSHQVTQMGQEVILRCVPISNHLYFYWYRQILGQKVEFLVSFYNNEISEKSEIFDDQFSVERPDGSNFTLKIRSTKLEDSAMYFCASKRLAGEGETQYFGPGTRLLVL.

This clone was picked up a small number of times. V and J are TRBV11-2 and TRBJ2-1; tentative D call: TRBD2 (5 bases). CDR3 length: 12 residues. Between the trimmed V and J ends, which lost 5 bases and 16 bases, there was a span of 18 bases. CDR1 is SGHAT, CDR2 FQNNGV, per germline. CDR3 nucleotides: TGTGCCAGCAGCAGCGGTAGGCGACGTTCTTTCTTC. Its protein is CASSSGRRRSFF.

This chain connects TRBV7-6 to TRBJ2-1; 8 bases map to TRBD2. V was clipped by 2 bases and J by 0 bases; unmatched bases: 9. CDR1 is SGHVS, CDR2 FNYEAQ, per germline. The CDR3 has 18 amino acids. The CDR3 coding sequence is TGTGCCAGCAGCTTAACGAGAACTAGCGGTCTCTCCTACAATGAGCAGTTCTTC. Amino acids: CASSLTRTSGLSYNEQFF.